Included here is one T cell receptor (beta chain) sequence, with context. Its matching antigen is unknown. The CDR3 spans 13 residues. Per germline, CDR1 SGHDN and CDR2 FVKESK. With 0 bases removed from V and 4 bases from J, the gap between germline ends came to 3 bases. The sample comes from a study of cytomegalovirus exposure and HLA in healthy donors. Researchers ran the PCR with 60 Vbeta and 13 Jbeta primers. Generated by immunoSEQ multiplex PCR, the TCRdb table keeps only in-frame clones and is missing some. The repertoire includes about 180,000 clones, more than 65% of them detected once, and 2% to 2.5% sits in the top ten. Study-wide points: The authors considered a cluster of highly shared sequence variants likely to be a sequencing artifact. A later analysis linked a missense DCLRE1C variant to TCR beta V- and J-gene trimming. The study found most TCR sequences rare, yet found some public TCRs in many donors. Several V segments, TRBV6-2 and TRBV6-3 among them, could not be told apart and were dropped.

J is TRBJ2-2 and V is TRBV14; D is undetermined. Sequencing was done on a sample of PBMCs. The sequence derives from a woman younger than 45 in good health and CMV-seropositive. In DNA form, the CDR3 reads TGTGCCAGCAGCCAAGAACTCACCGGGGAGCTGTTTTTT. It is translated as CASSQELTGELFF.